Included here is one T cell receptor beta chain sequence, with context. The target antigen is unknown. This specimen belongs to a study of brain T cells in children with intractable seizures. Stated time point: blood from clinic visit 5 months post-surgery; TSC patient then seizure free. At least one anti-epileptic drug was given before surgery. Assay: immunoSEQ multiplex PCR; the TCRdb copy retains only in-frame clones and omits some. The repertoire consists of 300,000 to 400,000 clones, with over 90% occurring once and the leading ten covering 5% to 7%. General study findings and limits: Only CDR3 sequence similarity suggested viral specificity, without known HCMV serostatus.

Unmatched junction bases numbered 4, after V lost 5 bases and J lost 0 bases. Per the germline V gene, CDR1 is SGHTA and CDR2 is FQGNSA. The CDR3 covers 15 residues. This chain links TRBV7-2 with TRBJ2-3; TRBD2 agrees at 8 bases. This specimen consisted of peripheral blood, obtained roughly 5 months after surgery. This TCR was recovered from a boy younger than two with tuberous sclerosis and intractable seizures. The CDR3: CASSPGGSSTDTQYF. Here the CDR3 DNA reads TGTGCCAGCAGCCCGGGGGGGTCCAGCACAGATACGCAGTATTTT.